This T cell receptor beta chain is from a study of vaccination effects on CD4 cells after COVID-19. Turning to the study itself: After the second dose, samples were taken at median day 72.

Within the ViraFEST assay, antigen-specific CD4+ T cells underwent expansion with viral peptide pools prior to sequencing. Scientists isolated CD4+ T cells after a roughly ten-day culture period ended. All study participants received two doses of BNT162b2 or mRNA-1273 vaccine. Half the medium was replaced with IL-2 medium on days 3 and 7. This clone was found a few times. No antigen is known for it. Study-wide points: Whether induced by infection or by vaccine, clones showed marked clonal contraction late after vaccination.

The germline CDR1 and CDR2 sequences are LGHDT and YNNKEL (reference sequence). V shed 8 bases and J 7 bases; nucleotides not matched to a gene: 8. The CDR3 is 15 amino acids. Assay used: immunoSEQ multiplex PCR; TCRdb lists only in-frame clones, some missing. The repertoire includes fewer than 30,000 clones, less than 85% of them detected once, and about 7.8% sits in the top ten. This specimen consisted of CD4+ T cells from PBMCs cultured with SARS-CoV-2 spike peptides, obtained after COVID-19 vaccination. V is TRBV3-1 (or the pseudogene TRBV3-2) and J is TRBJ1-6, with 10 bases lining up with TRBD1. The sequence came from a human donor who received a COVID-19 vaccine. For the CDR3, the DNA is TGTGCCAGCGGCCGGGACAGGGGTGAAAATTCACCCCTCCACTTT. Its protein is CASGRDRGENSPLHF.